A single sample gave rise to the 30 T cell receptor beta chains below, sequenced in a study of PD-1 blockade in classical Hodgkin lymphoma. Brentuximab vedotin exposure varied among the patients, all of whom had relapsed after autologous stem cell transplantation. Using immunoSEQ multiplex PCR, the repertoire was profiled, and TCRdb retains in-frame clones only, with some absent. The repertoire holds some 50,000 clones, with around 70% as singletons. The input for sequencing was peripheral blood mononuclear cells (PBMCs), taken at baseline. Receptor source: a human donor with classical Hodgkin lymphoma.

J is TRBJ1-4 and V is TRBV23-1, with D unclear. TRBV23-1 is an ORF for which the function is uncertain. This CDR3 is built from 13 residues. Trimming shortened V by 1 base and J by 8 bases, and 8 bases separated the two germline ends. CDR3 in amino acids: CASSQLIREKLFF. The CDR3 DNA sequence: TGCGCCAGCAGTCAATTGATAAGGGAAAAACTGTTTTTT.

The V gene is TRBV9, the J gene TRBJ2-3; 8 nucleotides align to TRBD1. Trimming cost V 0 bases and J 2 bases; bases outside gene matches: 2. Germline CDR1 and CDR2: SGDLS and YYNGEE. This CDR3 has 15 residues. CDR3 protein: CASSVAGGTTDTQYF. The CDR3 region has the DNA TGTGCCAGCAGCGTAGCAGGGGGCACCACAGATACGCAGTATTTT.

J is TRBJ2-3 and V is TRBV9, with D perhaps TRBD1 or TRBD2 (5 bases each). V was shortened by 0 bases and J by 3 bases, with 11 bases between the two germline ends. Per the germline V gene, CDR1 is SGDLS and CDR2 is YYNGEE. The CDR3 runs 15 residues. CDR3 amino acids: CASSVGGEFTDTQYF. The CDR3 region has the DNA TGTGCCAGCAGCGTAGGAGGGGAATTTACAGATACGCAGTATTTT.

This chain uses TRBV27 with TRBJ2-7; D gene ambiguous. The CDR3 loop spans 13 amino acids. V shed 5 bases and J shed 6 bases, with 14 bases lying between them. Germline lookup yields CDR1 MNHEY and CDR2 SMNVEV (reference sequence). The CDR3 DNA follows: TGTGCCAGCAGTCTATATATACGCGCCGAGCAGTACTTC. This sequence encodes CASSLYIRAEQYF.

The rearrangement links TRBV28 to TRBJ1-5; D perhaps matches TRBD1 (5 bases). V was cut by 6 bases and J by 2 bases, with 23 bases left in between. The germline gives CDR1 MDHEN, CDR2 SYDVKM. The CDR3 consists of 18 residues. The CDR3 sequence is CASRISRQLSDGNQPQHF. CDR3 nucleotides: TGTGCCAGCAGAATATCCCGACAGTTGTCCGATGGCAATCAGCCCCAGCATTTT.

CDR3 nucleotide sequence: TGTGCCAGCAGCTTACAGGGGGCGCCCAATCAGCCCCAGCATTTT. Protein product: CASSLQGAPNQPQHF. The chain employs TRBV11-2 and TRBJ1-5; 8 bases are shared with TRBD1. CDR3 length equals 15 residues. The germline CDR1 and CDR2 sequences are SGHAT and FQNNGV. V was pared by 2 bases and J by 3 bases, with 3 bases of the junction left unmatched. The full variable domain, rest sourced from reference TRBV11-2 and TRBJ1-5, is EAGVAQSPRYKIIEKRQSVAFWCNPISGHATLYWYQQILGQGPKLLIQFQNNGVVDDSQLPKDRFSAERLKGVDSTLKIQPAKLEDSAVYLCASSLQGAPNQPQHFGDGTRLSIL.

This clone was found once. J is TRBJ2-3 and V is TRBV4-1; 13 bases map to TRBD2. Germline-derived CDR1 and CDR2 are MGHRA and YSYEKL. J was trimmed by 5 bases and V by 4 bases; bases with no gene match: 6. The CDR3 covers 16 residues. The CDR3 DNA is TGCGCCAGCAGCCTTCCCGGGACTAGCGGGATAGATACGCAGTATTTT. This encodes CASSLPGTSGIDTQYF.

DNA of the CDR3: TGTGCCAGCAGTTTCGGACTAGCAACCGGGGAGCTGTTTTTT. Its translation is CASSFGLATGELFF. The rearrangement links TRBV28 to TRBJ2-2; 8 bases are shared with TRBD2. Germline-derived CDR1 and CDR2 are MDHEN and SYDVKM. The CDR3 is made up of 14 amino acids. J lost 5 bases, V lost 3 bases, and 2 bases had no gene match.

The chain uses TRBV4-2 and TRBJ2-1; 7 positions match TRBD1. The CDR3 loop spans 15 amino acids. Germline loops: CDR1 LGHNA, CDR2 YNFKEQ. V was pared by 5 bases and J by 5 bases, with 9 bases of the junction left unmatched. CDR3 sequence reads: CASSTTGIGDNEQFF. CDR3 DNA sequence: TGTGCCAGCAGCACGACAGGGATAGGCGACAATGAGCAGTTCTTC.

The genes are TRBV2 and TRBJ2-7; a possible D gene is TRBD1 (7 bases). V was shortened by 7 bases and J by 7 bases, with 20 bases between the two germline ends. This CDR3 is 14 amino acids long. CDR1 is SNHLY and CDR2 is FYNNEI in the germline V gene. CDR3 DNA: TGTGCCAGCATGGGGAGAGGGGGCGCGGGGGAGCAGTACTTC. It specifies CASMGRGGAGEQYF.

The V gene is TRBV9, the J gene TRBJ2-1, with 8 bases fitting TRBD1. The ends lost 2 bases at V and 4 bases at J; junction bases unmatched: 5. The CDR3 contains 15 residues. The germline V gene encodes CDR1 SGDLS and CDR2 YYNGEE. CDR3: CASSVDRGEYNEQFF. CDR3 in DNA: TGTGCCAGCAGCGTCGACAGGGGAGAATACAATGAGCAGTTCTTC. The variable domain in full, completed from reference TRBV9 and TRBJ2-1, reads DSGVTQTPKHLITATGQRVTLRCSPRSGDLSVYWYQQSLDQGLQFLIQYYNGEERAKGNILERFSAQQFPDLHSELNLSSLELGDSALYFCASSVDRGEYNEQFFGPGTRLTVL.

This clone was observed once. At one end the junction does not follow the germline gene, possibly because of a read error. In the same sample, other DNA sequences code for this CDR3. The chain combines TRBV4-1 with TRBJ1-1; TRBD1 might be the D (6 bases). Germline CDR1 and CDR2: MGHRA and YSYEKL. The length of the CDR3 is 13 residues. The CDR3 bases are TGCGCTAGCAGCCTCCGCTTAGGGACAGAAGCTTTCTTT. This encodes CASSLRLGTEAFF.

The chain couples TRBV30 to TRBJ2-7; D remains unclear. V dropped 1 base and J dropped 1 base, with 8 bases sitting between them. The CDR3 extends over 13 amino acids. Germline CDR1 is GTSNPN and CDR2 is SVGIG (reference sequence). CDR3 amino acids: CAWSESRSYEQYF. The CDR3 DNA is TGTGCCTGGAGTGAGAGCAGGTCCTACGAGCAGTACTTC.

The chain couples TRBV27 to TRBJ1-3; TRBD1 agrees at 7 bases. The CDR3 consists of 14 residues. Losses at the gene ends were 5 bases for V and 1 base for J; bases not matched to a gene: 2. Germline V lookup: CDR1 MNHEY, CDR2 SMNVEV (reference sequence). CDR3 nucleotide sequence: TGTGCCAGCAGTCGACAGGGATCTGGAAACACCATATATTTT. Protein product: CASSRQGSGNTIYF.

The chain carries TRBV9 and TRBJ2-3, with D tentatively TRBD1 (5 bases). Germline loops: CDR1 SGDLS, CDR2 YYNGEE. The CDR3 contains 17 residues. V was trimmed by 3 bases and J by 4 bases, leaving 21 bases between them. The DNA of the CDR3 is TGTGCCAGCAGCGGACTCCTTGGGCAGGGCAAGGCAGATACGCAGTATTTT. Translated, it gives CASSGLLGQGKADTQYF.

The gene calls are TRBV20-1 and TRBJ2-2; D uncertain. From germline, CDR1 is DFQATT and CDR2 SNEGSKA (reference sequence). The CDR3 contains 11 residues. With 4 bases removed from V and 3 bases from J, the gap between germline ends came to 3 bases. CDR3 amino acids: CSATDTGELFF. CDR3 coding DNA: TGCAGTGCTACGGACACCGGGGAGCTGTTTTTT.

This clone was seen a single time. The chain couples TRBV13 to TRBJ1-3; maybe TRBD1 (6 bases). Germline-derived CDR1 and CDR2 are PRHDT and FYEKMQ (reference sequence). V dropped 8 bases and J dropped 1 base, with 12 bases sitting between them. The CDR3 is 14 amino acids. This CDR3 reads CASRRGLSGNTIYF. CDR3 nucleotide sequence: TGTGCCAGCCGCAGGGGATTATCTGGAAACACCATATATTTT.

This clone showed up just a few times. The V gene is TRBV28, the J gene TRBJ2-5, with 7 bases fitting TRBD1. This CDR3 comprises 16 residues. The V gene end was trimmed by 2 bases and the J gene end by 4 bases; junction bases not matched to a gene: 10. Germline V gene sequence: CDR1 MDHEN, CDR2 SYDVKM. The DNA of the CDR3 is TGTGCCAGCAGTTTAAGGGGGCCTAGCCTTCCAGAGACCCAGTACTTC. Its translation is CASSLRGPSLPETQYF.

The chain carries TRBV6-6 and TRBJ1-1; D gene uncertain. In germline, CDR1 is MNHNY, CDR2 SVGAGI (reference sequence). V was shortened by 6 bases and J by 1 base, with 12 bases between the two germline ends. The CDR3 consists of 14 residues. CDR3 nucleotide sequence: TGTGCCAGCAGCGTGTATGGGTCGAACACTGAAGCTTTCTTT. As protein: CASSVYGSNTEAFF.

The chain's CDR3 is CASSVGGQDQPQHF. The CDR3 DNA follows: TGCGCCAGCAGCGTAGGGGGACAGGATCAGCCCCAGCATTTT. The V and J genes are TRBV5-1 and TRBJ1-5, with 8 bases identical to TRBD1. Germline lookup yields CDR1 SGHRS and CDR2 YFSETQ. The CDR3 extends over 14 amino acids. J gave up 5 bases and V 4 bases, and 5 bases lay outside the gene matches. Supplemented by reference TRBV5-1 and TRBJ1-5, the full variable domain reads KAGVTQTPRYLIKTRGQQVTLSCSPISGHRSVSWYQQTPGQGLQFLFEYFSETQRNKGNFPGRFSGRQFSNSRSEMNVSTLELGDSALYLCASSVGGQDQPQHFGDGTRLSIL.

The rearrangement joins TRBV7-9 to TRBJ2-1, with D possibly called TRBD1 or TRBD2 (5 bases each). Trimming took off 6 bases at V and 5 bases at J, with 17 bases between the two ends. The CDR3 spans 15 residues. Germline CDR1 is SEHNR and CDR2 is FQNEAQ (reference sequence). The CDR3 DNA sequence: TGTGCCAGCAGTCTAGGGGTGAGGGTCCACAATGAGCAGTTCTTC. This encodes CASSLGVRVHNEQFF.

The CDR3 region is CASSMGGAGANVLTF. The CDR3 DNA reads TGTGCCAGCAGCATGGGGGGAGCTGGGGCCAACGTCCTGACTTTC. The chain links TRBV9 to TRBJ2-6; tentative D call: TRBD2 (6 bases). Germline V gives CDR1 SGDLS, CDR2 YYNGEE. This CDR3 has 15 residues. Trimming took 4 bases from V and 2 from J, leaving 10 bases between them.

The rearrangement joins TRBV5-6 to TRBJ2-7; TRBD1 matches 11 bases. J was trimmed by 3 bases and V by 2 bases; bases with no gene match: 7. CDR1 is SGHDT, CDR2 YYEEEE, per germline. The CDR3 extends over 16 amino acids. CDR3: CASSFPGTGGVYEQYF. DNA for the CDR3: TGTGCCAGCAGCTTCCCCGGGACAGGGGGGGTCTACGAGCAGTACTTC.

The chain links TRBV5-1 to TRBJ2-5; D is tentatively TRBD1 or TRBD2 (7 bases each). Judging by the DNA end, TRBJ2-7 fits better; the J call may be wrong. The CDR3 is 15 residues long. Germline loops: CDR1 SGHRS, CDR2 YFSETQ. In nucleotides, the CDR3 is TGCGCCAGCAGCTTGGCCCTTGGGAGGGGGCGCGAGCAGTACTTC. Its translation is CASSLALGRGREQYF.

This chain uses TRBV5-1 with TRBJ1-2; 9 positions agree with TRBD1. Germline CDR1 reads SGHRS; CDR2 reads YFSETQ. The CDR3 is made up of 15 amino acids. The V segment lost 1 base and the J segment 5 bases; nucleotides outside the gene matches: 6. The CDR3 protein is CASSLRTGAPYGYTF. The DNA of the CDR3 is TGCGCCAGCAGCTTGCGGACAGGGGCTCCTTATGGCTACACCTTC.

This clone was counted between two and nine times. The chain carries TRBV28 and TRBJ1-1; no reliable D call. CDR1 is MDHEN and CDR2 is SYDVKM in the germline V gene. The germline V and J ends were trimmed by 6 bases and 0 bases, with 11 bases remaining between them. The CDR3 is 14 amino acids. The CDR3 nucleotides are TGTGCCAGCAGGGAAGGACCGGTGAACACTGAAGCTTTCTTT. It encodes CASREGPVNTEAFF.

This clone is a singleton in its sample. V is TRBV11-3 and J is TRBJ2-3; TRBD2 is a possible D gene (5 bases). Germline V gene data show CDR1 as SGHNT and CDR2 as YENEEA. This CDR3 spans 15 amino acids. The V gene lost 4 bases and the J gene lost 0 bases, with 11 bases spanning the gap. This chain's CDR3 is CASSWAGVSTDTQYF. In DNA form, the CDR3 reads TGTGCCAGCAGCTGGGCGGGCGTCAGCACAGATACGCAGTATTTT.

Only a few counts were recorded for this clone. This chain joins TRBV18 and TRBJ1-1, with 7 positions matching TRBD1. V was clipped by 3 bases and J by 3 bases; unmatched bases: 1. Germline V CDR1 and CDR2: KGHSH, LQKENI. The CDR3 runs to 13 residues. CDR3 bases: TGTGCCAGCTCACCTGGACAGGACACTGAAGCTTTCTTT. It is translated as CASSPGQDTEAFF.

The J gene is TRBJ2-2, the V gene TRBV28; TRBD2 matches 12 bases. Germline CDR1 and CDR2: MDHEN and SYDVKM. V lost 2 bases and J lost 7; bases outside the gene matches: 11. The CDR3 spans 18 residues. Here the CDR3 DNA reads TGTGCCAGCAGTTTACCCCGTAGGCTAGCGGGGGGGATCGGGGAGCTGTTTTTT. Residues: CASSLPRRLAGGIGELFF.

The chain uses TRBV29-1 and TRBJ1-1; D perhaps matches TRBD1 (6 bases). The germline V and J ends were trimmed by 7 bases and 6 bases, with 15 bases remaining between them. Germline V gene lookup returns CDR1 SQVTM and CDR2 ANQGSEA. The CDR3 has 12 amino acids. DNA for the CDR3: TGCAGCGCCATAACAGGGCCGGCTGAAGCTTTCTTT. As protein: CSAITGPAEAFF.